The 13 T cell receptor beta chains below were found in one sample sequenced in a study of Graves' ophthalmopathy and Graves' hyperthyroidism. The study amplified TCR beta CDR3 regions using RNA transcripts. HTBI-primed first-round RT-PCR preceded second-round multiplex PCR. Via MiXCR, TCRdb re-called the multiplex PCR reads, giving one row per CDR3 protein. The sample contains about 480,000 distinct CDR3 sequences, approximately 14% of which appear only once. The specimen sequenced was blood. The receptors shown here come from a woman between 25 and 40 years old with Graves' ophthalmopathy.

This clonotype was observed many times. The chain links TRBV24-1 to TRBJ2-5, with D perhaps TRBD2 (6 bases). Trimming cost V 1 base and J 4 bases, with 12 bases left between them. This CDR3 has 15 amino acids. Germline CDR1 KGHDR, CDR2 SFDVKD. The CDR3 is CATSDFPQGGETQYF. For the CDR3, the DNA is TGTGCCACCAGTGATTTCCCCCAGGGAGGAGAGACCCAGTACTTC.

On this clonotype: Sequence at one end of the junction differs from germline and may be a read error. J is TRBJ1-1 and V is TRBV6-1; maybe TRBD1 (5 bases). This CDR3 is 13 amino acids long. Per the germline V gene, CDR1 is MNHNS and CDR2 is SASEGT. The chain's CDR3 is CASREGAGPRAFF. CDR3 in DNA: TGTGCCAGCAGGGAAGGGGCGGGCCCCCGAGCTTTCTTT.

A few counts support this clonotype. The CDR3 is CASSPRGQGVTGELFF. The CDR3, as DNA: TGTGCCAGCAGCCCCCGGGGGCAGGGTGTAACCGGGGAGCTGTTTTTT. The chain couples TRBV11-2 to TRBJ2-2; D might be TRBD1 or TRBD2, each matching 6 bases. The CDR3 totals 16 residues. CDR1 is SGHAT, CDR2 FQNNGV, per germline. The V end lost 5 bases, the J end lost 5 bases, and 18 bases lay between the germline ends.

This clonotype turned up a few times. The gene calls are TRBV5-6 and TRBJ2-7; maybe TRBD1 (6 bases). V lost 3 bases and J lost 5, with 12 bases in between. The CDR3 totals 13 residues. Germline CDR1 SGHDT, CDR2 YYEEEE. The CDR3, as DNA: TGTGCCAGCAGCTCCGGGACACCGGACGAGCAGTACTTC. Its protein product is CASSSGTPDEQYF.

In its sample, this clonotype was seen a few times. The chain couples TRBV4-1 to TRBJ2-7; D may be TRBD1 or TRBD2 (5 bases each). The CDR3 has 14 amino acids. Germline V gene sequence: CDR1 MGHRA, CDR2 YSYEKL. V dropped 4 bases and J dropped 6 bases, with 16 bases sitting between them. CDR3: CASSLPGRASEQYF. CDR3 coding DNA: TGCGCCAGCAGCCTACCGGGACGAGCGAGCGAGCAGTACTTC.

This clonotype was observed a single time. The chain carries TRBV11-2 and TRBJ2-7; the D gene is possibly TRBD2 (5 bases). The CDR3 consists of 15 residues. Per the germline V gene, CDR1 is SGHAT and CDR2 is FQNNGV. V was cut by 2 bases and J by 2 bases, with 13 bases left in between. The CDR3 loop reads CASSLRRLGAYEQYF. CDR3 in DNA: TGTGCCAGCAGCTTAAGGCGGTTGGGAGCCTACGAGCAGTACTTC.

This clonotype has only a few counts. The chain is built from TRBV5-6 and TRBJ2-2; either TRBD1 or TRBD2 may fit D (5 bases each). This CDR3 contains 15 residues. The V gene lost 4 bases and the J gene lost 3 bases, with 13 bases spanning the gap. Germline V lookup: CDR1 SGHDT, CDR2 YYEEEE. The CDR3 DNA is TGTGCCAGCAGCATTCAGGGACCGGACACCGGGGAGCTGTTTTTT. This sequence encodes CASSIQGPDTGELFF. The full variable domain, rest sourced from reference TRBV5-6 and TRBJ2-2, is DAGVTQSPTHLIKTRGQQVTLRCSPKSGHDTVSWYQQALGQGPQFIFQYYEEEERQRGNFPDRFSGHQFPNYSSELNVNALLLGDSALYLCASSIQGPDTGELFFGEGSRLTVL.

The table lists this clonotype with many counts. CDR3 residues: CASSLRGQEQYF. CDR3 DNA: TGTGCCAGCAGTTTACGCGGACAAGAGCAGTACTTC. V usage is TRBV28 and J usage is TRBJ2-7, with a tentative D call TRBD1 (5 bases). Germline-derived CDR1 and CDR2 are MDHEN and SYDVKM. This CDR3 is built from 12 residues. Trimming took off 2 bases at V and 7 bases at J, with 9 bases between the two ends.

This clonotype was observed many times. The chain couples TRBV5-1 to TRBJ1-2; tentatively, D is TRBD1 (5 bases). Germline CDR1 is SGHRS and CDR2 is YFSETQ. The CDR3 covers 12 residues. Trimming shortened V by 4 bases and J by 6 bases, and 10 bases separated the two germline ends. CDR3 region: CASSPGSDGYTF. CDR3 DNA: TGCGCCAGCAGCCCAGGGTCCGATGGCTACACCTTC.

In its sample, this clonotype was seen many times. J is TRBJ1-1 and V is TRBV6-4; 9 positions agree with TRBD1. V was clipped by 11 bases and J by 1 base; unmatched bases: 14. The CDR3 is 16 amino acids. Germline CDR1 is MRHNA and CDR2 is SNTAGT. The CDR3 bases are TGTGCCGCCGGTTTAATCGTACAGGGGGCGAACACTGAAGCTTTCTTT. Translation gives CAAGLIVQGANTEAFF.

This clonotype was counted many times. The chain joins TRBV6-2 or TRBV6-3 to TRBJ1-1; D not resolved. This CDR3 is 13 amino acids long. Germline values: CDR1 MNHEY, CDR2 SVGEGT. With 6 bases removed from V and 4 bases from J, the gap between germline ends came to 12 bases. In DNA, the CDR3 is TGTGCCAGCAGACTTACAGTGGGCACTGAAGCTTTCTTT. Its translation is CASRLTVGTEAFF.

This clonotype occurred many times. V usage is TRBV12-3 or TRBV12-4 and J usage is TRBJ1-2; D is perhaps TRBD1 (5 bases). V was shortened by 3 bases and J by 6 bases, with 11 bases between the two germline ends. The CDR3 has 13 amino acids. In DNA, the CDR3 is TGTGCCAGCAGTTTCCCAGGGAGGGATGGCTACACCTTC. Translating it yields CASSFPGRDGYTF.

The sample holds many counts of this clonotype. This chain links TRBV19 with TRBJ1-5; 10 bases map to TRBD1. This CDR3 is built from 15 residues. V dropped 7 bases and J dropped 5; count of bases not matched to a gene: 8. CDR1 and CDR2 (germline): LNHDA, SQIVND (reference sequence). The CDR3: CASIPRDRGHQPQHF. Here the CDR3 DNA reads TGTGCCAGTATACCCCGGGACAGGGGACATCAGCCCCAGCATTTT.